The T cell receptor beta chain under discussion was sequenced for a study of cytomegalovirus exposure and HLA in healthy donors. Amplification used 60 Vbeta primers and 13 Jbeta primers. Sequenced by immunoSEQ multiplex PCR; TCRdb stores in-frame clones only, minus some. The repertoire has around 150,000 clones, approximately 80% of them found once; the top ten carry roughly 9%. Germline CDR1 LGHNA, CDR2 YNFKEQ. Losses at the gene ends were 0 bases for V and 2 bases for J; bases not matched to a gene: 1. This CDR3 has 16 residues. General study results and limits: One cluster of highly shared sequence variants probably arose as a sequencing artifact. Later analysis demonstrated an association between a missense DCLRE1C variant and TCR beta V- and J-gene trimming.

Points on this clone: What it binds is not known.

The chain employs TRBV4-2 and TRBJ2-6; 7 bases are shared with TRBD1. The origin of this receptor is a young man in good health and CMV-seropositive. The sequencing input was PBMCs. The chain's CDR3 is CASSQEDRAGANVLTF. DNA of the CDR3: TGTGCCAGCAGCCAAGAAGACAGGGCTGGGGCCAACGTCCTGACTTTC.